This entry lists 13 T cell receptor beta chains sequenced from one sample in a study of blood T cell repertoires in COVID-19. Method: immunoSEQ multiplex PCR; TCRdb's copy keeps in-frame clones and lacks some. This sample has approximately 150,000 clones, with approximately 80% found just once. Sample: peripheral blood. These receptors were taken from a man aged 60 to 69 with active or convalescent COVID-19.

CDR3 sequence reads: CASSQGLAGVGELFF. CDR3 coding DNA: TGTGCCAGCAGCCAGGGACTAGCAGGAGTCGGGGAGCTGTTTTTT. This sequence joins TRBV14 and TRBJ2-2; 9 nucleotides match TRBD2. Germline assignment: CDR1 SGHDN and CDR2 FVKESK. The CDR3 is 15 residues long. Unmatched junction bases numbered 6, after V lost 3 bases and J lost 7 bases.

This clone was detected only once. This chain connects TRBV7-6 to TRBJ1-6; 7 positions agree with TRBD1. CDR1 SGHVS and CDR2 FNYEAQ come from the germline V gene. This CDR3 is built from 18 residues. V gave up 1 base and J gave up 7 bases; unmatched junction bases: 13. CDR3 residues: CASSLVSHTQGRNSPLHF. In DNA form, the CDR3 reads TGTGCCAGCAGCTTAGTTAGTCACACACAGGGGCGCAATTCACCCCTCCACTTT. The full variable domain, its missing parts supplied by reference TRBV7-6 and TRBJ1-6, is GAGVSQSPRYKVTKRGQDVALRCDPISGHVSLYWYRQALGQGPEFLTYFNYEAQQDKSGLPNDRFSAERPEGSISTLTIQRTEQRDSAMYRCASSLVSHTQGRNSPLHFGNGTRLTVT.

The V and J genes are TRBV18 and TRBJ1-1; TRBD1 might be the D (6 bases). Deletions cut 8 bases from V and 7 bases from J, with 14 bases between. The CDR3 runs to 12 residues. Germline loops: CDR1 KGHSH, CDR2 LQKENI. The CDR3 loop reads CASPLLQGEAFF. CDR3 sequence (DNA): TGTGCCAGCCCACTACTACAGGGTGAAGCTTTCTTT.

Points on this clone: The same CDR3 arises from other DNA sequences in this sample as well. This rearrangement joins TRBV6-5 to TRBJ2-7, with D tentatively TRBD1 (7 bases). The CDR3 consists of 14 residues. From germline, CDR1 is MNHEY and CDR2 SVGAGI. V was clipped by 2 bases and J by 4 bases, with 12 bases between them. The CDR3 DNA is TGTGCCAGCAGTTACGGGGCAGGGGGGTACGAGCAGTACTTC. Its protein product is CASSYGAGGYEQYF.

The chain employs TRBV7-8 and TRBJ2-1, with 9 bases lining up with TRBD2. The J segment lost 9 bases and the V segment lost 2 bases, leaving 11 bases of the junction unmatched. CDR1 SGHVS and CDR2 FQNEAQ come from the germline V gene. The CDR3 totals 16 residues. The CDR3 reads CASSLPSGIVLGEQFF. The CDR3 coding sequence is TGTGCCAGCAGCTTACCTAGCGGGATTGTTTTGGGTGAGCAGTTCTTC.

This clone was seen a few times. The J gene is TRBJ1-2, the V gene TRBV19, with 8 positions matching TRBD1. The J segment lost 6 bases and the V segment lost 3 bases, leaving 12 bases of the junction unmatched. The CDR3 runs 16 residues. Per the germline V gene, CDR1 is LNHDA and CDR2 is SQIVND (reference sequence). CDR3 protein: CASSMPWTGREDGYTF. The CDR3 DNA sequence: TGTGCCAGTAGTATGCCTTGGACAGGGCGAGAAGATGGCTACACCTTC. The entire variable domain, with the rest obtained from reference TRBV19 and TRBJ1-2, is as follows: DGGITQSPKYLFRKEGQNVTLSCEQNLNHDAMYWYRQDPGQGLRLIYYSQIVNDFQKGDIAEGYSVSREKKESFPLTVTSAQKNPTAFYLCASSMPWTGREDGYTFGSGTRLTVV.

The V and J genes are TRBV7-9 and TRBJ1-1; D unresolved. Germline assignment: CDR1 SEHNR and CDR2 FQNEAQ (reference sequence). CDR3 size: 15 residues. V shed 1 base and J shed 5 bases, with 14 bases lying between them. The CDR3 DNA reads TGTGCCAGCAGCTTAGGGGCGGGGTTGGGTACTGAAGCTTTCTTT. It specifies CASSLGAGLGTEAFF.

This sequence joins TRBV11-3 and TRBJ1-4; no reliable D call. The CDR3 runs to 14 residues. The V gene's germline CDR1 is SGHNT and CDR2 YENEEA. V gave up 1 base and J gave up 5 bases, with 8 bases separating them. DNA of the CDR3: TGTGCCAGCAGCTTAGGACGGGGAAATGAAAAACTGTTTTTT. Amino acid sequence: CASSLGRGNEKLFF. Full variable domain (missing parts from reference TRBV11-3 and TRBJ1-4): EAGVVQSPRYKIIEKKQPVAFWCNPISGHNTLYWYLQNLGQGPELLIRYENEEAVDDSQLPKDRFSAERLKGVDSTLKIQPAELGDSAVYLCASSLGRGNEKLFFGSGTQLSVL.

The CDR3 loop reads CASSMGALPTGELFF. As DNA, the CDR3 is TGTGCCAGCAGCATGGGGGCTCTACCCACCGGGGAGCTGTTTTTT. The rearrangement links TRBV11-2 to TRBJ2-2; perhaps TRBD1 as D (6 bases). With 5 bases removed from V and 4 bases from J, the gap between germline ends came to 14 bases. Germline V gene lookup returns CDR1 SGHAT and CDR2 FQNNGV. The CDR3 sequence is 15 residues long.

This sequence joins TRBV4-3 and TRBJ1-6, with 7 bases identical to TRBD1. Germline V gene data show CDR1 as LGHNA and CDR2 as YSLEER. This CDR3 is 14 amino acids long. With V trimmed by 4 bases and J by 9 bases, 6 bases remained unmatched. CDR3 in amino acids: CASSLLRGASPLHF. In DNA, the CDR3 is TGCGCCAGCAGCCTCCTCAGGGGGGCTTCACCCCTCCACTTT.

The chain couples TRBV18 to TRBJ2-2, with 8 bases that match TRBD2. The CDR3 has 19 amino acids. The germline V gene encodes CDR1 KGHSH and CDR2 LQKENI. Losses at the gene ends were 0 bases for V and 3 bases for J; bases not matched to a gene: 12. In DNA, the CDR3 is TGTGCCAGCTCACCACCGGTTCCTGAGCGGGAGCGGGACACCGGGGAGCTGTTTTTT. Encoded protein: CASSPPVPERERDTGELFF.

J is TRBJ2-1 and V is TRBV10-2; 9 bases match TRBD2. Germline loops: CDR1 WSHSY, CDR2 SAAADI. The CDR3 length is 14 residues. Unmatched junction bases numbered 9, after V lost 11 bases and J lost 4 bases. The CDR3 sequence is CAVSAGGNYNEQFF. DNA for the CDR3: TGCGCCGTCTCGGCGGGAGGGAATTACAATGAGCAGTTCTTC.

The CDR3 is CASSPQDRGQGGYTF. As DNA, the CDR3 is TGTGCCAGCAGCCCTCAGGACAGGGGGCAGGGTGGCTACACCTTC. The chain is built from TRBV9 and TRBJ1-2; 11 nucleotides agree with TRBD1. CDR3 length: 15 amino acids. J was trimmed by 7 bases and V by 4 bases; bases with no gene match: 9. From germline, CDR1 is SGDLS and CDR2 YYNGEE. Using reference TRBV9 and TRBJ1-2 for the parts outside the CDR3, the full variable domain is DSGVTQTPKHLITATGQRVTLRCSPRSGDLSVYWYQQSLDQGLQFLIQYYNGEERAKGNILERFSAQQFPDLHSELNLSSLELGDSALYFCASSPQDRGQGGYTFGSGTRLTVV.